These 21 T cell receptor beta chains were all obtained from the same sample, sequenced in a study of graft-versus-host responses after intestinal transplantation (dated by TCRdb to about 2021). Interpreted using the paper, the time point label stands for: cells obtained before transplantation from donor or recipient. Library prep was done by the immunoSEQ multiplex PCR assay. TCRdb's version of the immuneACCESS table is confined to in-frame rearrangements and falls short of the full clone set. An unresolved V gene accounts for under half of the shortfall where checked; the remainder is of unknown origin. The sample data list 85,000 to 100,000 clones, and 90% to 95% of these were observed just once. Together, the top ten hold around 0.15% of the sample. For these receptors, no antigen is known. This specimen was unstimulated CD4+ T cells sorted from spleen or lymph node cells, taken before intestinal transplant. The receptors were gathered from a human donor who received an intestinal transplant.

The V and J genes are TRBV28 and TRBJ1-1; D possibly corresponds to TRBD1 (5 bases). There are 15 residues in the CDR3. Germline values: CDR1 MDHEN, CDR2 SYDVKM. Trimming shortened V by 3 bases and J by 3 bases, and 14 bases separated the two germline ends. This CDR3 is CASSFPGHIHTEAFF. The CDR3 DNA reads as TGTGCCAGCAGTTTCCCTGGACATATCCACACTGAAGCTTTCTTT.

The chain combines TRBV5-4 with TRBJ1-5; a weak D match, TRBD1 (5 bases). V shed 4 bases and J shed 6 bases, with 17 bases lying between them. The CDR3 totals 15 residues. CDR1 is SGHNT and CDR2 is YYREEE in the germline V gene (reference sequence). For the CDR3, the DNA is TGTGCCAGCAGCCCAGATCGGGGGTCCAGTCAGCCCCAGCATTTT. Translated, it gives CASSPDRGSSQPQHF.

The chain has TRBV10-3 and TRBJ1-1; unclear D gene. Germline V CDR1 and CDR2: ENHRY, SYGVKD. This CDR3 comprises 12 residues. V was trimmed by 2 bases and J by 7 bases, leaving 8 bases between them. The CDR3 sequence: CAISESGGEAFF. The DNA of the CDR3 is TGTGCCATCAGTGAGAGTGGCGGTGAAGCTTTCTTT.

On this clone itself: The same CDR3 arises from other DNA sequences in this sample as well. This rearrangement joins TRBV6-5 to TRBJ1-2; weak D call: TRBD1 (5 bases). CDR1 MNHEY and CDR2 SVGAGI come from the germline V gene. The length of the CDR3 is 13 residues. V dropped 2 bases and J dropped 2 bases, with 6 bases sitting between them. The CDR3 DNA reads TGTGCCAGCAGTTACGACAGAAACTATGGCTACACCTTC. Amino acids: CASSYDRNYGYTF.

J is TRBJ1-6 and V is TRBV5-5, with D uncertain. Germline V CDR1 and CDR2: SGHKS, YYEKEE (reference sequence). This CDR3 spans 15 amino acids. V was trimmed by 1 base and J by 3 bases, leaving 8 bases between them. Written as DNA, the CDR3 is TGTGCCAGCAGCTTGAGGAGAAACTATAATTCACCCCTCCACTTT. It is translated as CASSLRRNYNSPLHF. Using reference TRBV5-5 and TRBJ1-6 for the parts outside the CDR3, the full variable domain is DAGVTQSPTHLIKTRGQQVTLRCSPISGHKSVSWYQQVLGQGPQFIFQYYEKEERGRGNFPDRFSARQFPNYSSELNVNALLLGDSALYLCASSLRRNYNSPLHFGNGTRLTVT.

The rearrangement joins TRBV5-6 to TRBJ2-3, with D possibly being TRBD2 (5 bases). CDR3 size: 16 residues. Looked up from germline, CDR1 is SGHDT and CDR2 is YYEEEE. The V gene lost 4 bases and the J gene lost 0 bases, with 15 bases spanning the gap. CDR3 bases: TGTGCCAGCAGCCTTGTGCGGGCAGCTAGCACAGATACGCAGTATTTT. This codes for CASSLVRAASTDTQYF. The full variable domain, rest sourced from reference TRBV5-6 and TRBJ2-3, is DAGVTQSPTHLIKTRGQQVTLRCSPKSGHDTVSWYQQALGQGPQFIFQYYEEEERQRGNFPDRFSGHQFPNYSSELNVNALLLGDSALYLCASSLVRAASTDTQYFGPGTRLTVL.

The DNA for the CDR3 is TGTGCCAGCAGCTTGAGTGGGGGCGGAGTTGGGGAGACCCAGTACTTC. It yields the protein CASSLSGGGVGETQYF. The chain uses TRBV7-9 and TRBJ2-5, with TRBD1 as a possible D gene (6 bases). The CDR3 sequence is 16 residues long. The V and J ends lost 3 bases and 5 bases respectively, with 19 bases between them. Germline V gene sequence: CDR1 SEHNR, CDR2 FQNEAQ (reference sequence). Filled out from reference TRBV7-9 and TRBJ2-5, the complete variable domain reads DTGVSQNPRHKITKRGQNVTFRCDPISEHNRLYWYRQTLGQGPEFLTYFQNEAQLEKSRLLSDRFSAERPKGSFSTLEIQRTEQGDSAMYLCASSLSGGGVGETQYFGPGTRLLVL.

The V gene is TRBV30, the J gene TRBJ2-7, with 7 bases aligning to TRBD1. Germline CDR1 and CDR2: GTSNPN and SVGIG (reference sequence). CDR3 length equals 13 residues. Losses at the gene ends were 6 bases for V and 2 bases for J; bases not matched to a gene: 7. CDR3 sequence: CACWDRTTYEQYF. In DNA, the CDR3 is TGTGCCTGCTGGGACAGAACCACCTACGAGCAGTACTTC.

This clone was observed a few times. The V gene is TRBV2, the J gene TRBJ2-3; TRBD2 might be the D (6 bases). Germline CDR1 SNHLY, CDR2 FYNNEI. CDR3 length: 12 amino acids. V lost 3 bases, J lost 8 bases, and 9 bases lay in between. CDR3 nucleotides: TGTGCCAGCAGTGAGCGGGGAGCTACGCAGTATTTT. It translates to CASSERGATQYF.

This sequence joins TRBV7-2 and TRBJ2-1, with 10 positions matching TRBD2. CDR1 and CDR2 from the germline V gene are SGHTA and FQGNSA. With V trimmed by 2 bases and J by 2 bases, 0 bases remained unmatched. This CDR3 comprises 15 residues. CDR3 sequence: CASSLTSGTYNEQFF. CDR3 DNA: TGTGCCAGCAGCTTAACTAGCGGGACCTACAATGAGCAGTTCTTC.

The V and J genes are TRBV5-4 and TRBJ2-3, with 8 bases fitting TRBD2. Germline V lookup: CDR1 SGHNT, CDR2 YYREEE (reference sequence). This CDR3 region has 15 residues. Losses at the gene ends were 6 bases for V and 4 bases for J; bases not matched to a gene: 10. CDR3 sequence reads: CASKVGTRVSDTQYF. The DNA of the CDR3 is TGTGCCAGCAAGGTCGGGACTAGGGTCTCAGATACGCAGTATTTT. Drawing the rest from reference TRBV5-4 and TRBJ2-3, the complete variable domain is ETGVTQSPTHLIKTRGQQVTLRCSSQSGHNTVSWYQQALGQGPQFIFQYYREEENGRGNFPPRFSGLQFPNYSSELNVNALELDDSALYLCASKVGTRVSDTQYFGPGTRLTVL.

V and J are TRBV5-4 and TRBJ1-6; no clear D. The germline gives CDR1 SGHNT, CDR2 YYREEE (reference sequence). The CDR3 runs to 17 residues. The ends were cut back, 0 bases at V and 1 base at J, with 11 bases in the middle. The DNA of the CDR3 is TGTGCCAGCAGCTTGGCCCCGGCCGGGTCCTATAATTCACCCCTCCACTTT. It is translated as CASSLAPAGSYNSPLHF. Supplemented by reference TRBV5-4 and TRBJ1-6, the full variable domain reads ETGVTQSPTHLIKTRGQQVTLRCSSQSGHNTVSWYQQALGQGPQFIFQYYREEENGRGNFPPRFSGLQFPNYSSELNVNALELDDSALYLCASSLAPAGSYNSPLHFGNGTRLTVT.

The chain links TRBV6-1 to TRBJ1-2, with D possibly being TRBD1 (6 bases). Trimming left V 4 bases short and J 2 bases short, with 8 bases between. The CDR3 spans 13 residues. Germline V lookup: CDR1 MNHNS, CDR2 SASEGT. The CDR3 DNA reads TGTGCCAGCAGTGTAACAGGGAACTATGGCTACACCTTC. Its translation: CASSVTGNYGYTF.

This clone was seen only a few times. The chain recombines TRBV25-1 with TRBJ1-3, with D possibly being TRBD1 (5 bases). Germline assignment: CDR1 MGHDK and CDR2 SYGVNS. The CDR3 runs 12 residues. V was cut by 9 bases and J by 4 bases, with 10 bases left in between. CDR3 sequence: CASTGSGNTIYF. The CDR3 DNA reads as TGTGCCAGTACAGGTTCGGGAAACACCATATATTTT.

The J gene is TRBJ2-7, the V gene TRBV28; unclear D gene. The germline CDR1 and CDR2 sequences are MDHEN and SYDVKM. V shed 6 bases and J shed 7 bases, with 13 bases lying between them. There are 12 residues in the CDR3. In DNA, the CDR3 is TGTGCCAGCAGCCCGAGTCTGAGGGAGCAGTACTTC. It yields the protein CASSPSLREQYF.

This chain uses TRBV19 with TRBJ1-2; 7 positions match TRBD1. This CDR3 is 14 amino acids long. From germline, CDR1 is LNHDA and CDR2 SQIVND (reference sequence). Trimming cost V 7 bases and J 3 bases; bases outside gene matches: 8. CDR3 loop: CASIRTGEDYGYTF. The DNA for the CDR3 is TGTGCCAGTATTAGGACAGGCGAGGACTATGGCTACACCTTC.

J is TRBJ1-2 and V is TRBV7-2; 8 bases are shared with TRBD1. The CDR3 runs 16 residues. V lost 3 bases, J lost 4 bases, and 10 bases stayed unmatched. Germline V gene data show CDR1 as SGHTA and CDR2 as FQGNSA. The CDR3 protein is CASSFSRGTGLYGYTF. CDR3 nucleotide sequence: TGTGCCAGCAGCTTCTCCCGCGGGACAGGTCTCTATGGCTACACCTTC. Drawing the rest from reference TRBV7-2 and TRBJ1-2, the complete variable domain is GAGVSQSPSNKVTEKGKDVELRCDPISGHTALYWYRQSLGQGLEFLIYFQGNSAPDKSGLPSDRFSAERTGGSVSTLTIQRTQQEDSAVYLCASSFSRGTGLYGYTFGSGTRLTVV.

The CDR3 sequence: CASNRDNWGYTF. In DNA form, the CDR3 reads TGTGCCAGCAACCGGGACAACTGGGGCTACACCTTC. The chain recombines TRBV9 with TRBJ1-2; TRBD1 is a possible D gene (6 bases). In germline, CDR1 is SGDLS, CDR2 YYNGEE. Trimming took 6 bases from V and 8 from J, leaving 14 bases between them. This CDR3 contains 12 residues.

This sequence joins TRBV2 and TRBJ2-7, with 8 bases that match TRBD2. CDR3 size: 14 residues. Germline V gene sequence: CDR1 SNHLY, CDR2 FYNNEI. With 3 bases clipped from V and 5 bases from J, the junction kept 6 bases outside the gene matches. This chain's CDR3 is CASSDRGGVDEQYF. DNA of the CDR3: TGTGCCAGCAGTGACCGGGGGGGGGTGGACGAGCAGTACTTC.

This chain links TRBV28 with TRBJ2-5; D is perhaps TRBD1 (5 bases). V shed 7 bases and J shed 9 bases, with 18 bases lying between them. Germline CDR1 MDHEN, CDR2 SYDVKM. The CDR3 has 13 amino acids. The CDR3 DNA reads TGTGCCAGCACCAATTATCTCCAGGGCCCCCAGTACTTC. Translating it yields CASTNYLQGPQYF.

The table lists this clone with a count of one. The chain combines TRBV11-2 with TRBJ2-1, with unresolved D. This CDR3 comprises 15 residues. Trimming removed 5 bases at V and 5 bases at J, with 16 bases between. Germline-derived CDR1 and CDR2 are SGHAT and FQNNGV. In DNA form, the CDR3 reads TGTGCCAGCAGCCCGCAACCAGAAATAAACAATGAGCAGTTCTTC. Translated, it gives CASSPQPEINNEQFF.